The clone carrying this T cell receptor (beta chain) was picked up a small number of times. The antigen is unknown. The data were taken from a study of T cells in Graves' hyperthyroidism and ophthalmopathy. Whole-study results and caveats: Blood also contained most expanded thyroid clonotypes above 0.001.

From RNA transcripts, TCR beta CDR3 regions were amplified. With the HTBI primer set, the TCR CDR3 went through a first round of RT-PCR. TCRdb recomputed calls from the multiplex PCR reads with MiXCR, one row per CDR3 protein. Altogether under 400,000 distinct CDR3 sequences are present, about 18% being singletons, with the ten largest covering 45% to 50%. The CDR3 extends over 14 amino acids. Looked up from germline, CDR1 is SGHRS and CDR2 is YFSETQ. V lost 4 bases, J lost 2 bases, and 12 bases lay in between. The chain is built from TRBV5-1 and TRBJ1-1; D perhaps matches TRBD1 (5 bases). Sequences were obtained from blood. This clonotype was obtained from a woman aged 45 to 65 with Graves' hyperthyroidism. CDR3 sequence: CASSTGGTNTEAFF. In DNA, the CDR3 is TGCGCCAGCAGCACGGGGGGTACCAACACTGAAGCTTTCTTT.